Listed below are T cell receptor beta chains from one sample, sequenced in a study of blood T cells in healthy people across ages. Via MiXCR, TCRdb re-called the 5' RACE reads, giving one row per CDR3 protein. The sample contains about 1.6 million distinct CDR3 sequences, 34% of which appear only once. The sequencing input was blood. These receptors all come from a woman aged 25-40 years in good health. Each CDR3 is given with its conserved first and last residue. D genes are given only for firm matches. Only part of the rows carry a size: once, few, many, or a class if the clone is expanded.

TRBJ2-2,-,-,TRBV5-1,CASSHGENTGELFF,TGCGCCAGCAGCCATGGTGAGAACACCGGGGAGCTGTTTTTT
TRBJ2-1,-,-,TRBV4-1,CASSHPSLAVSSYNEQFF,TGCGCCAGCAGCCATCCGTCTCTTGCTGTCAGCTCCTACAATGAGCAGTTCTTC
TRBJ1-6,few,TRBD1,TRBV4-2,CASSQDHGDRANNSPLHF,TGTGCCAGCAGCCAAGATCATGGGGACAGGGCGAATAATTCACCCCTCCACTTT
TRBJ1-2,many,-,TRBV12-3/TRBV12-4,CASNQGYGYTF,TGTGCCAGCAATCAAGGCTATGGCTACACCTTC
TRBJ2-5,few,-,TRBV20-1,CSAIMDGETQYF,TGCAGTGCTATTATGGACGGGGAGACCCAGTACTTC
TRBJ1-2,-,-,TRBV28,CASSFDKLLPRYGYTF,TGTGCCAGCAGTTTCGACAAGTTACTTCCTAGATATGGCTACACCTTC
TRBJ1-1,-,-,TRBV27,CASSYRPSGTEAFF,TGTGCCAGCAGTTACAGGCCTTCGGGCACTGAAGCTTTCTTT
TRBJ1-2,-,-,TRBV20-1,CSAQAPVSNYGYTF,TGCAGTGCCCAGGCGCCAGTGTCTAACTATGGCTACACCTTC
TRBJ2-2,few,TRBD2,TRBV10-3,CAISAGLAEGGELFF,TGTGCCATCAGCGCGGGACTAGCGGAAGGCGGGGAGCTGTTTTTT
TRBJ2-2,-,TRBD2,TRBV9,CASSVARGLAESTGELFF,TGTGCCAGCAGCGTAGCCCGTGGACTAGCGGAGAGCACCGGGGAGCTGTTTTTT
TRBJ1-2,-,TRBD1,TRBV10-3,CAISEFGTDGNYGYTF,TGTGCCATCAGTGAGTTCGGGACAGACGGTAACTATGGCTACACCTTC
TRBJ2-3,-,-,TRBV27,CASSLTRLDTQYF,TGTGCCAGCAGTTTAACGAGGCTAGATACGCAGTATTTT
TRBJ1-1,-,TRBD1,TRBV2,CASSEALQGTGWENTEAFF,TGTGCCAGCAGTGAAGCGCTTCAAGGGACAGGGTGGGAGAACACTGAAGCTTTCTTT
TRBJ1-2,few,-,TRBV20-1,CSETLVLVYSGDYGYTF,TGCAGCGAAACTTTAGTGCTAGTGTATTCGGGCGACTATGGCTACACCTTC
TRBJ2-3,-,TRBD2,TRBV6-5,CASKGGGSRAQYF,TGTGCCAGCAAAGGCGGGGGGAGCCGGGCGCAGTATTTT
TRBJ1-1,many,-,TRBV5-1,CASSIDKNTEAFF,TGCGCCAGCAGCATCGACAAGAACACTGAAGCTTTCTTT
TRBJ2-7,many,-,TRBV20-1,CSARDPGGSSYEQYF,TGCAGTGCTAGAGATCCAGGCGGAAGCTCCTACGAGCAGTACTTC